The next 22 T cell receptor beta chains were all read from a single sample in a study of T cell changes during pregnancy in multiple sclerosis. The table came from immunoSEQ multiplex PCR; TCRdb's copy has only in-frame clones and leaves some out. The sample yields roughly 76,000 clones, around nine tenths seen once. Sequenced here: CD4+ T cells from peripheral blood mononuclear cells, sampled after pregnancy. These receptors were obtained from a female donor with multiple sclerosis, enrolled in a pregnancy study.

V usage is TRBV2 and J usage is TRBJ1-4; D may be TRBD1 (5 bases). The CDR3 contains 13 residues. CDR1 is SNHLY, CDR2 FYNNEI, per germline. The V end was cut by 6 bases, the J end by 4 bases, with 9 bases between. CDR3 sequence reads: CASRVTVNEKLFF. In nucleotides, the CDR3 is TGTGCCAGCAGGGTGACAGTTAATGAAAAACTGTTTTTT.

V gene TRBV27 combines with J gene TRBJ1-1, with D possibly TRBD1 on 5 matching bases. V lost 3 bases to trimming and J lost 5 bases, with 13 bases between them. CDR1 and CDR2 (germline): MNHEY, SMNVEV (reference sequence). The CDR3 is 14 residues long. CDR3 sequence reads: CASSLGGGGTEAFF. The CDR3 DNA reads TGTGCCAGCAGTTTGGGGGGGGGAGGGACTGAAGCTTTCTTT.

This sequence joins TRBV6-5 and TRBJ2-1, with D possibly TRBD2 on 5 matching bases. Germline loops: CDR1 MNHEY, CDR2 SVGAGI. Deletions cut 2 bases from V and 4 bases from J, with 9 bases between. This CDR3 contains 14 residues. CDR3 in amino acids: CASSYGGRYNEQFF. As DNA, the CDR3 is TGTGCCAGCAGTTACGGAGGACGATACAATGAGCAGTTCTTC.

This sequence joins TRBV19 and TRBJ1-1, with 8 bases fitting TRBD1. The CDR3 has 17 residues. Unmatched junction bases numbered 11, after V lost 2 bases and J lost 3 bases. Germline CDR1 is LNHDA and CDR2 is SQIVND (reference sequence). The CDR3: CASSIMRDRLGDTEAFF. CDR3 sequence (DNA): TGTGCCAGTAGTATAATGAGGGACAGGTTAGGAGACACTGAAGCTTTCTTT.

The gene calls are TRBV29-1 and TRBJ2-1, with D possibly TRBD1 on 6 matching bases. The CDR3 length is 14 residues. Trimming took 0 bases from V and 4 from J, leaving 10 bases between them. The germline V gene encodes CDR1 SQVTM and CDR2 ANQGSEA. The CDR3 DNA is TGCAGCGTTGAAGAGGGGGCGCAGTACAATGAGCAGTTCTTC. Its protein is CSVEEGAQYNEQFF.

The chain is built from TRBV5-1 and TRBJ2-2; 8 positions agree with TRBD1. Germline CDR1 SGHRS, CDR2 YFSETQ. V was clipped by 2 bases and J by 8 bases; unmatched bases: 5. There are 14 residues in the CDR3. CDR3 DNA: TGCGCCAGCAGCTTTCCCCAGGGGGCAGGGGAGCTGTTTTTT. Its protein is CASSFPQGAGELFF.

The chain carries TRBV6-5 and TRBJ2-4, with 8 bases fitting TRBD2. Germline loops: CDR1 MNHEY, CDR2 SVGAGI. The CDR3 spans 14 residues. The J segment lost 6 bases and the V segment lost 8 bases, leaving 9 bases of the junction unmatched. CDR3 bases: TGTGCCAGCTGTCCGGGGGGGGAAAGAAACATTCAGTACTTC. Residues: CASCPGGERNIQYF.

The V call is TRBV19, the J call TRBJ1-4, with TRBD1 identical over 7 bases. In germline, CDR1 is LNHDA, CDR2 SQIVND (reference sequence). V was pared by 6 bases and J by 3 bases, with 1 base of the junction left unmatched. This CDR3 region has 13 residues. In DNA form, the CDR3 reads TGTGCCAGTAGCGGGACAGCTAATGAAAAACTGTTTTTT. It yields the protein CASSGTANEKLFF.

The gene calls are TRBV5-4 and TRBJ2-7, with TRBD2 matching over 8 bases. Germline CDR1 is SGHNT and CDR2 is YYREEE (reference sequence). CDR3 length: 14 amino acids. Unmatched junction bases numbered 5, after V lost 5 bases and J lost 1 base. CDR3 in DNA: TGTGCCAGCAGTTTAAGCGGGAGTTCCTACGAGCAGTACTTC. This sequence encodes CASSLSGSSYEQYF.

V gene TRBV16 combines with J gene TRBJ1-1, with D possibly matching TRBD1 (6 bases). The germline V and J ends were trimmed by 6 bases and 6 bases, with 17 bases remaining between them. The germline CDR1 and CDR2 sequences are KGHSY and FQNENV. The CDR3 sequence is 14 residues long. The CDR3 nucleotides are TGTGCCAGCAGTCACAGGGTTAGGGACGCTGAAGCTTTCTTT. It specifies CASSHRVRDAEAFF.

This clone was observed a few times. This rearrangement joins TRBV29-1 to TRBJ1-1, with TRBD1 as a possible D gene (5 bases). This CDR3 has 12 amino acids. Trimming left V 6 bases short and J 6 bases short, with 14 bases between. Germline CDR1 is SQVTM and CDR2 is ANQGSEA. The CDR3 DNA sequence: TGCAGCGTGGACACAAGCTGGTCTGAAGCTTTCTTT. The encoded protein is CSVDTSWSEAFF.

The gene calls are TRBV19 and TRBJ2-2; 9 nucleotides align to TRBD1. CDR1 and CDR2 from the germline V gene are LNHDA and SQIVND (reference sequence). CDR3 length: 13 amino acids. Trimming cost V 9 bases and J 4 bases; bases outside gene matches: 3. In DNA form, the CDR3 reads TGTGCCAGCCGGGACAGGGCCACCGGGGAGCTGTTTTTT. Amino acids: CASRDRATGELFF.

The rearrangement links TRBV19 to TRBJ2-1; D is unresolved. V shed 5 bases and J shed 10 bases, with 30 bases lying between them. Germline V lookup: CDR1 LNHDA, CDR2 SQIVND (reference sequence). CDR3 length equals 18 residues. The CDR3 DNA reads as TGTGCCAGTAGTCCATACCCAATGAGCGCTACGACCCAAGTGGAGCAGTTCTTC. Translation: CASSPYPMSATTQVEQFF.

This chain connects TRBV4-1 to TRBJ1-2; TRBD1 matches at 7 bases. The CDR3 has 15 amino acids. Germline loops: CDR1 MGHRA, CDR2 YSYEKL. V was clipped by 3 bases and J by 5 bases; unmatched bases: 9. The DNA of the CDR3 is TGCGCCAGCAGCCACCCTCGGACAGGCGAATATGGCTACACCTTC. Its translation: CASSHPRTGEYGYTF.

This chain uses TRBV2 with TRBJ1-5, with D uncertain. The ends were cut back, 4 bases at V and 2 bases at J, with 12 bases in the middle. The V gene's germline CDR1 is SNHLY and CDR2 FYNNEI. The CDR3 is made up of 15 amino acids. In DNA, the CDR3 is TGTGCCAGCAGTGCTCAAACAGTGGGCAATCAGCCCCAGCATTTT. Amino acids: CASSAQTVGNQPQHF.

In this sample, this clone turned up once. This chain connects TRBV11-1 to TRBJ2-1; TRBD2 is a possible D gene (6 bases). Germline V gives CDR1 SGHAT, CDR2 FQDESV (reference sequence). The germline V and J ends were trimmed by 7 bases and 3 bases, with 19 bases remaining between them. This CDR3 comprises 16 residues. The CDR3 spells CASTVSLLEGYNEQFF. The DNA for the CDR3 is TGTGCCAGCACCGTATCTTTGTTGGAGGGCTACAATGAGCAGTTCTTC.

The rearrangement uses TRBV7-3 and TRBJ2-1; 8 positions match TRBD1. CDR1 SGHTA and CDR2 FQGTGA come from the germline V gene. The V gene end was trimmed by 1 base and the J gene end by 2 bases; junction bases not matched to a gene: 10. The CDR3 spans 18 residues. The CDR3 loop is CASSLRTGLGVTYNEQFF. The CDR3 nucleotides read TGTGCCAGCAGCTTAAGGACAGGGTTGGGGGTAACCTACAATGAGCAGTTCTTC.

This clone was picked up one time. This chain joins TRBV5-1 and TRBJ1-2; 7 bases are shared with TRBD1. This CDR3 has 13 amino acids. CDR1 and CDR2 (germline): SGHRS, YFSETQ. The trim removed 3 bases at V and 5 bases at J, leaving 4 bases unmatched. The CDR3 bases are TGCGCCAGCAGCTGGGACAGCGAATATGGCTACACCTTC. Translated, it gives CASSWDSEYGYTF. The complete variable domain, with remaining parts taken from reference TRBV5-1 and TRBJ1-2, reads KAGVTQTPRYLIKTRGQQVTLSCSPISGHRSVSWYQQTPGQGLQFLFEYFSETQRNKGNFPGRFSGRQFSNSRSEMNVSTLELGDSALYLCASSWDSEYGYTFGSGTRLTVV.

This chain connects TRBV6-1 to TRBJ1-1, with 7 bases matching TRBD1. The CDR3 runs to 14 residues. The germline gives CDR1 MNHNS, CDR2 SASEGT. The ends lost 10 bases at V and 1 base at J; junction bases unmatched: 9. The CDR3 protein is CAIFLGQPNTEAFF. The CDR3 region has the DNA TGTGCCATCTTTTTGGGACAGCCGAACACTGAAGCTTTCTTT.

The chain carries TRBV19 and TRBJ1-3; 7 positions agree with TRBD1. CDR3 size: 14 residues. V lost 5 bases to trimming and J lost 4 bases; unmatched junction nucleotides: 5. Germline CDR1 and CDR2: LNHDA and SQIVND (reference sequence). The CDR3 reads CASSHRGRGNTIYF. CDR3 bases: TGTGCCAGTAGTCACAGGGGAAGAGGAAACACCATATATTTT.

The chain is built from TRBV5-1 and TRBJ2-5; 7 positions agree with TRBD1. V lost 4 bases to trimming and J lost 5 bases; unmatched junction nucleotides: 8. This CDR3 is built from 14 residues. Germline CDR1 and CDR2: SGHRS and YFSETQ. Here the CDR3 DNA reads TGCGCCAGCAGCCCCGGGACAGACTGGGAGACCCAGTACTTC. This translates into CASSPGTDWETQYF.

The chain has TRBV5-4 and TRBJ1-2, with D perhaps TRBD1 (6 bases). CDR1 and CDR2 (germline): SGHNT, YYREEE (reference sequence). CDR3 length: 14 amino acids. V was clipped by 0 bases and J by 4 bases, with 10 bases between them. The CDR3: CASSLEQGSYGYTF. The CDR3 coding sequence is TGTGCCAGCAGCTTGGAACAGGGAAGCTATGGCTACACCTTC.